The source of this T cell receptor beta chain is a study of molecular identifiers for immune sequencing clone quantification (dated by TCRdb to between 2018 and 2020). Regarding the study in general: For a replicate experiment, RNA from about 20,000 or 100,000 naive CD8 T cells was divided into five aliquots, of which four were sequenced. This methods study used CD8 T cells to benchmark TCR RNA copy counting and molecular-identifier clustering-based TCR repertoire sequencing (MIDCIRS). What the study reported, not specific to this receptor: Without barcode sub-clustering, chimeric consensus sequences inflated TCR diversity; chimeras reached as high as 47%. Around 2.9 recovered TCR RNA copies per cell were obtained by modeling, versus approximately 10 by digital PCR, implying a capture efficiency of about 30%. The naive libraries included spiked-in Jurkat TCR RNA (about nine copies' worth), and this Jurkat TCR RNA is not part of the donor repertoire. Highly expanded clone sizes could be underestimated if identical TCR molecules share a barcode. Spiked-in Jurkat TCR RNA equal to a single cell's worth was reported to be detectable even within 1,200,000 naive CD8 T cells. Clones above 20 RNA copies held over 99% of molecules in CMV-specific effector cells but under 1% in naive cells.

This clonotype was recorded a few times. Its target antigen remains unknown. No base-level quality is on record; no much larger clone is a single base apart. The method behind the library was PCR. Data came from a NextSeq 500. Bulk TCR libraries were made following a previously described method, with the TCR primers given in Table S5. Total RNA was purified with the Qiagen AllPrep DNA/RNA kit. Before any analysis, reads coming from multiple sequencing runs of the same library were combined into one pool. Turning to the authors' computational methods: Reads were retained only if an exact TCR constant sequence was present, and the retained reads were trimmed to 150 nt and grouped according to their 12-nt molecular barcodes. Reads within each barcode group were sub-clustered using a 15% Levenshtein threshold, and quality-weighted consensus sequences were constructed for each RNA molecule. Non-functional sequences were removed, as were lower-count sequences one edit away from another. Based on fitting two negative binomial distributions, any barcode sub-cluster with under 20% of the maximum read count was discarded. TCRdb trimmed public reads at Q25 via fastp, called clones via MiXCR and kept in-frame beta chains. Each record represents a unique CDR3 protein, reported with the most common genes and DNA among its rows. The V and J calls, along with clone size, are taken from TCRdb and not from the paper's own processing. Recorded for this sample are approximately 590,000 distinct CDR3 sequences; approximately 24% of them occurred a single time. Of the sample, 0.6% to 0.9% falls within the top ten clones.

Including cysteine and phenylalanine, the CDR3 has 19 amino acids. The entry retains the CDR3 DNA only, 57 bases that are in frame from base 1. Sequences MNHEY (CDR1) and SMNVEV (CDR2) are obtained from the germline V gene (reference sequence). V is cut by 1 base and J by 1 base, and the space between the germline ends is 22 bases. Libraries of naive CD8 T cells were built from anywhere between about 17,000 and 1,000,000 sorted cells, with 10%, 30% or 50% of the purified RNA used. Naive CD8 T cells, defined as CD8+CD4-CCR7+CD45RA+, were FACS-sorted into RLT Plus buffer on a BD FACSAria II. To test detection sensitivity, Jurkat RNA equivalent to more than 8 TCR copies was spiked into samples of roughly 19,000-1,000,000 naive CD8 T cells. Enrichment of CD8 T cells was performed with RosetteSep CD8+ T Cell Enrichment Cocktail and Ficoll-Paque, after which ACK red cell lysis was carried out.

The sequence was obtained from a human donor in good health. Some libraries in this study had Jurkat cell RNA spiked in. The rearrangement combines TRBV27 with TRBJ1-2, with a tentative D gene TRBD1 over 6 matching bases. Sequencing input: naive CD8+ T cells from blood, with Jurkat cell RNA spiked in. The sample's cell subset or site label, decoded: FACS-sorted CD8+CD4-CCR7+CD45RA+ naive T cells. The CDR3 amino acid sequence is: CASSLLGVAGTSYNYGYTF. The nucleotides read TGTGCCAGCAGTTTATTGGGGGTCGCCGGGACAAGCTATAACTATGGCTACACCTTC.